This TCR beta chain was sequenced in a study of T-cell reconstitution after alpha-beta-depleted transplantation in children. Findings of the study overall: Counts and diversity of T cells one year after transplant came mostly from newly produced T cells. For some patients, TCRbeta diversity was high at day 60 because of recipient T cells and thymic progenitors that survived. Several hundred rapidly expanded clones from non-depleted graft cells reportedly supplied alpha-beta T cells about two months post-transplant.

There are 15 residues in the CDR3. Per the germline V gene, CDR1 is SGHRS and CDR2 is YFSETQ. Trimming removed 0 bases at V and 4 bases at J, with 12 bases between. Comments on this clonotype: The antigen is undetermined.

Unique molecular identifiers were incorporated into the prepared TCRbeta library. TCRdb itself ran the PCR reads through MiXCR, one entry per CDR3 protein. The sample consists of approximately 800,000 distinct CDR3 sequences, less than 20% of them appearing once. This specimen consisted of PBMCs, mostly from graft donor cells, obtained 360 days after TCRalphabeta/CD19-depleted stem cell transplant. The chain is built from TRBV5-1 and TRBJ2-3; either TRBD1 or TRBD2 may fit D (6 bases each). This TCR was recovered from a male patient aged 10-17 years who had a stem cell transplant for acute lymphoblastic leukemia, so the T cells may come from the graft donor. The chain's CDR3 is CASSLEGGGSDTQYF. CDR3 in DNA: TGCGCCAGCAGCTTGGAGGGGGGCGGATCAGATACGCAGTATTTT.